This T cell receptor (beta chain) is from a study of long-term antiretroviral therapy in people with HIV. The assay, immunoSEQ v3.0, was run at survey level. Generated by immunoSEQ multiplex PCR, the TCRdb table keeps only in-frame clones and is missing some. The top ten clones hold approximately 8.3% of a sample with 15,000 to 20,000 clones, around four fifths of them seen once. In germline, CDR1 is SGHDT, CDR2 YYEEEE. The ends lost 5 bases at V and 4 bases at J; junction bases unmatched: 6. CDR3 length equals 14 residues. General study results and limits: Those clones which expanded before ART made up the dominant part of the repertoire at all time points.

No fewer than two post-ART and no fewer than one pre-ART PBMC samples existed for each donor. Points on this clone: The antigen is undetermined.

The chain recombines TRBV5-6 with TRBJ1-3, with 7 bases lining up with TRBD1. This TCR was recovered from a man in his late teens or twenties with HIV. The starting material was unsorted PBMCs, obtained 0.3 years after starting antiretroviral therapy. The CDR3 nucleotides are TGTGCCAGCAGGCCTACAGGGGTCGGAAACACCATATATTTT. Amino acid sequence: CASRPTGVGNTIYF.